Listed below are T cell receptor beta chains from one sample, sequenced in a study of T cell repertoires in aging, cancer and after chemotherapy. TCRdb re-derived calls from the multiplex PCR reads in MiXCR, one entry per CDR3 protein. Of 13,000 or so distinct CDR3 sequences detected, approximately 30% appear once; the ten largest clones hold over 9.5%. Sequenced: blood. The receptor set was obtained from a human donor in good health. The donor label of this sample is uncertain. Each CDR3 is given with its conserved first and last residue. D genes are given only for firm matches.

. TRBV19 CASSIEAAGNTGELFF
. TRBV10-1 CASSESTGRELFF
. TRBV12-3/TRBV12-4 CASSLGSTEAFF
TRBD1 TRBV5-1 CASSLGGTGPTEKLFF
. TRBV19 CASSIDRREPQHF
TRBD2 TRBV29-1 CSVEGVAGGYEQYF
TRBD1 TRBV13 CASSPPETGQGPRELFF
. TRBV7-2 CASSLARGEQYF
TRBD1 TRBV19 CASTPDRIYGYTF
TRBD1 TRBV11-2 CASSQNRGEQYF
TRBD2 TRBV6-4 CASSDSTSGGANEQFF
. TRBV5-5 CASAVGSYNEQFF
. TRBV6-6 CASSYPQEGSNQPQHF
. TRBV20-1 CSASVIGAGDHHSNQPQHF
. TRBV12-3/TRBV12-4 CASSLGHTGELFF